These 23 T cell receptor beta chains originate from one sample sequenced in a study of T-cell reconstitution after alpha-beta-depleted transplantation in children. The authors prepared the TCRbeta library with unique molecular identifiers. MiXCR, applied by TCRdb to the PCR reads, yields one record per CDR3 protein. The sample comprises about 90,000 distinct CDR3 sequences, approximately 8.4% of which are singletons, and over 6% rests with the top ten. Specimen: PBMCs from the stem cell graft donor, collected from the stem cell graft. Receptors originate from a human donor who donated a stem cell graft to a child with congenital amegakaryocytic thrombocytopenia.

This clonotype was seen repeatedly, ten times or more. The chain employs TRBV28 and TRBJ2-7; TRBD1 is a possible D gene (6 bases). V lost 10 bases, J lost 2 bases, and 15 bases lay in between. Germline CDR1 and CDR2: MDHEN and SYDVKM. The CDR3 length is 13 residues. The DNA for the CDR3 is TGTGCCACCTACAGGGAGACAACCTACGAGCAGTACTTC. Translated, it gives CATYRETTYEQYF.

The sample holds many counts of this clonotype. This sequence joins TRBV6-5 and TRBJ1-5; D is perhaps TRBD1 (5 bases). Germline CDR1 MNHEY, CDR2 SVGAGI. The CDR3 runs to 14 residues. V was cut by 6 bases and J by 4 bases, with 13 bases left in between. This CDR3 reads CASSPGPTNQPQHF. The CDR3 DNA sequence: TGTGCCAGCAGCCCGGGACCTACGAATCAGCCCCAGCATTTT.

This clonotype was seen ten or more times. The chain links TRBV29-1 to TRBJ1-1; 7 nucleotides align to TRBD1. The CDR3 length is 14 residues. V lost 7 bases to trimming and J lost 2 bases; unmatched junction nucleotides: 10. Germline V gives CDR1 SQVTM, CDR2 ANQGSEA. The DNA for the CDR3 is TGCAGCGGCGGGGGGAACAGGGGTAACACTGAAGCTTTCTTT. Translation: CSGGGNRGNTEAFF.

This clonotype appeared many times. The chain carries TRBV5-1 and TRBJ1-2, with 8 bases identical to TRBD1. J lost 2 bases, V lost 5 bases, and 8 bases had no gene match. The CDR3 runs 15 residues. Looked up from germline, CDR1 is SGHRS and CDR2 is YFSETQ. This CDR3 reads CASSSETGGNYGYTF. As DNA, the CDR3 is TGCGCCAGCAGTTCCGAAACAGGGGGAAACTATGGCTACACCTTC.

The CDR3 DNA reads TGTGCCAGCAGCTCCCGGGAGCGGGAGGACACCGGGGAGCTGTTTTTT. Translated: CASSSREREDTGELFF. V is TRBV3-1 and J is TRBJ2-2; 9 positions agree with TRBD2. CDR1 LGHDT and CDR2 YNNKEL come from the germline V gene (reference sequence). After removal of 5 bases from V and 3 bases from J, the junction contained 7 bases not matched to a gene. The CDR3 has 16 amino acids.

This clonotype was observed at least ten times. The V call is TRBV28, the J call TRBJ2-7; 7 positions match TRBD2. The length of the CDR3 is 15 residues. Germline V CDR1 and CDR2: MDHEN, SYDVKM. V trimming: 3 bases; J trimming: 2 bases; junction bases outside the gene matches: 7. The DNA of the CDR3 is TGTGCCAGCAGTTTCGGCCGTAGCGGGCCCTACGAGCAGTACTTC. It translates to CASSFGRSGPYEQYF.

This clonotype was counted ten times or more. The rearrangement joins TRBV6-1 to TRBJ2-5, with TRBD2 matching over 7 bases. This CDR3 is 16 amino acids long. Germline V gives CDR1 MNHNS, CDR2 SASEGT. The V and J ends lost 8 bases and 2 bases, in that order; junction bases with no gene match: 14. CDR3: CASQHTAGENQETQYF. In DNA, the CDR3 is TGTGCCAGCCAACATACGGCGGGGGAGAATCAAGAGACCCAGTACTTC.

This clonotype was counted many times. V usage is TRBV11-2 and J usage is TRBJ1-5; 8 nucleotides match TRBD1. V shed 5 bases, J shed 4 bases, and the junction held 7 bases outside the gene matches. Germline V gene data show CDR1 as SGHAT and CDR2 as FQNNGV. CDR3 length equals 15 residues. CDR3 sequence reads: CASSIGQGPNQPQHF. CDR3 DNA sequence: TGTGCCAGCAGCATCGGACAGGGACCGAATCAGCCCCAGCATTTT.

The J gene is TRBJ2-4, the V gene TRBV30; possible D gene TRBD1, 5 bases. This CDR3 comprises 14 residues. V was cut by 2 bases and J by 3 bases, with 11 bases left in between. Germline values: CDR1 GTSNPN, CDR2 SVGIG (reference sequence). CDR3 protein: CAWSLRGGKNIQYF. The CDR3 bases are TGTGCCTGGAGTCTTAGGGGCGGCAAAAACATTCAGTACTTC. The entire variable domain, with the rest obtained from reference TRBV30 and TRBJ2-4, is as follows: SQTIHQWPATLVQPVGSPLSLECTVEGTSNPNLYWYRQAAGRGLQLLFYSVGIGQISSEVPQNLSASRPQDRQFILSSKKLLLSDSGFYLCAWSLRGGKNIQYFGAGTRLSVL.

This clonotype was picked up many times. This chain links TRBV5-6 with TRBJ1-5, with D uncertain. Germline-derived CDR1 and CDR2 are SGHDT and YYEEEE. This CDR3 is built from 12 residues. V lost 1 base to trimming and J lost 6 bases, with 5 bases between them. The CDR3 reads CASSLIGQPQHF. The CDR3 DNA reads as TGTGCCAGCAGCTTGATTGGTCAGCCCCAGCATTTT.

This clonotype was counted many times. V and J are TRBV10-3 and TRBJ2-1, with 8 positions matching TRBD2. Germline V CDR1 and CDR2: ENHRY, SYGVKD. This CDR3 has 15 residues. V trimming: 3 bases; J trimming: 8 bases; junction bases outside the gene matches: 9. The CDR3 protein is CAISENRGAGDEQFF. DNA of the CDR3: TGTGCCATCAGTGAAAATCGCGGAGCGGGGGATGAGCAGTTCTTC.

This clonotype was counted ten times or more. V is TRBV10-3 and J is TRBJ1-5, with no clear D. Trimming took 3 bases from V and 5 from J, leaving 5 bases between them. CDR3 size: 12 residues. Germline V CDR1 and CDR2: ENHRY, SYGVKD. DNA of the CDR3: TGTGCCATCAGTGATCCATATCAGCCCCAGCATTTT. It codes for CAISDPYQPQHF.

This clonotype was seen many times. This chain connects TRBV27 to TRBJ2-1; TRBD1 matches 8 bases. CDR1 and CDR2 from the germline V gene are MNHEY and SMNVEV (reference sequence). The CDR3 is 13 amino acids. V lost 4 bases and J lost 8; bases outside the gene matches: 4. In nucleotides, the CDR3 is TGTGCCAGCAGTTCAGGGGGCCGCGATGAGCAGTTCTTC. It yields the protein CASSSGGRDEQFF.

This clonotype was observed many times. The chain has TRBV20-1 and TRBJ1-1; 7 bases are a match to TRBD1. V trimming: 6 bases; J trimming: 1 base; junction bases outside the gene matches: 5. CDR1 DFQATT and CDR2 SNEGSKA come from the germline V gene (reference sequence). The CDR3 consists of 13 residues. This CDR3 reads CSAFRDRNTEAFF. The CDR3 DNA reads TGCAGTGCCTTCCGGGACAGGAACACTGAAGCTTTCTTT.

This clonotype was seen many times. The chain uses TRBV5-6 and TRBJ2-6; D not certain. The CDR3 covers 17 residues. The V gene's germline CDR1 is SGHDT and CDR2 YYEEEE. The V gene lost 0 bases and the J gene lost 2 bases, with 12 bases spanning the gap. The CDR3 region has the DNA TGTGCCAGCAGCTTGGATAACCTCCGCCCTGGGGCCAACGTCCTGACTTTC. Translation: CASSLDNLRPGANVLTF.

The sample holds many counts of this clonotype. The genes are TRBV20-1 and TRBJ2-5; no reliable D call. V lost 0 bases and J lost 1, with 12 bases in between. This CDR3 region has 15 residues. CDR1 DFQATT and CDR2 SNEGSKA come from the germline V gene (reference sequence). The CDR3 DNA reads as TGCAGTGCTAGAGACTCGTTAGGGATCCAAGAGACCCAGTACTTC. Amino acid sequence: CSARDSLGIQETQYF.

This clonotype was picked up a small number of times. The rearrangement uses TRBV5-1 and TRBJ2-5; 8 bases align to TRBD2. The CDR3 contains 15 residues. With V trimmed by 1 base and J by 2 bases, 4 bases remained unmatched. The germline V gene has CDR1 SGHRS and CDR2 YFSETQ. CDR3: CASSLRIAGQETQYF. In DNA form, the CDR3 reads TGCGCCAGCAGCTTGCGGATAGCGGGGCAAGAGACCCAGTACTTC. Full variable domain (missing parts from reference TRBV5-1 and TRBJ2-5): KAGVTQTPRYLIKTRGQQVTLSCSPISGHRSVSWYQQTPGQGLQFLFEYFSETQRNKGNFPGRFSGRQFSNSRSEMNVSTLELGDSALYLCASSLRIAGQETQYFGPGTRLLVL.

V usage is TRBV11-2 and J usage is TRBJ2-3, with D hard to call. The germline V gene has CDR1 SGHAT and CDR2 FQNNGV. This CDR3 has 15 residues. V was shortened by 3 bases and J by 1 base, with 11 bases between the two germline ends. The CDR3 loop is CASSFQRAGTDTQYF. The CDR3 nucleotides read TGTGCCAGCAGCTTCCAAAGGGCCGGCACAGATACGCAGTATTTT.

V and J are TRBV23-1 and TRBJ2-3; the D is unclear. TRBV23-1 is identified as an open reading frame with a role that is uncertain. This CDR3 has 11 amino acids. CDR3: CARCYRDTQYF. In DNA form, the CDR3 reads TGCGCAAGATGCTATAGAGATACGCAGTATTTT.

In this sample, this clonotype turned up many times. The gene calls are TRBV5-1 and TRBJ2-3, with D perhaps TRBD2 (6 bases). Germline CDR1 is SGHRS and CDR2 is YFSETQ. This CDR3 has 14 amino acids. The V gene lost 2 bases and the J gene lost 0 bases, with 7 bases spanning the gap. The DNA of the CDR3 is TGCGCCAGCAGCTTAGGGACTAGCACAGATACGCAGTATTTT. Residues: CASSLGTSTDTQYF. The full variable domain, completed using reference TRBV5-1 and TRBJ2-3, is KAGVTQTPRYLIKTRGQQVTLSCSPISGHRSVSWYQQTPGQGLQFLFEYFSETQRNKGNFPGRFSGRQFSNSRSEMNVSTLELGDSALYLCASSLGTSTDTQYFGPGTRLTVL.

This clonotype was observed many times. The chain uses TRBV9 and TRBJ1-2; 9 bases are a match to TRBD1. The CDR3 runs 13 residues. CDR1 and CDR2 (germline): SGDLS, YYNGEE. Trimming removed 3 bases from V and 8 bases from J; junction bases left unmatched: 5. The CDR3 DNA sequence: TGTGCCAGCAGCGGGACAGGGGTGTTAGGCTACACCTTC. It codes for CASSGTGVLGYTF.

This clonotype was detected ten times or more. The chain is built from TRBV6-5 and TRBJ2-3; D is undetermined. Trimming cost V 0 bases and J 0 bases, with 10 bases left between them. Germline assignment: CDR1 MNHEY and CDR2 SVGAGI. CDR3 length: 16 residues. The CDR3 DNA reads as TGTGCCAGCAGTTACTCATCCCGGGCGAGCACAGATACGCAGTATTTT. Translated, it gives CASSYSSRASTDTQYF.

This clonotype was found many times. The rearrangement joins TRBV20-1 to TRBJ2-1, with TRBD2 identical over 16 bases. V gave up 3 bases and J gave up 3 bases; unmatched junction bases: 5. There are 17 residues in the CDR3. In germline, CDR1 is DFQATT, CDR2 SNEGSKA (reference sequence). In DNA, the CDR3 is TGCAGTGCTAGGGCGGGACTAGCGGGAGGGGGCTACAATGAGCAGTTCTTC. Amino acids: CSARAGLAGGGYNEQFF.